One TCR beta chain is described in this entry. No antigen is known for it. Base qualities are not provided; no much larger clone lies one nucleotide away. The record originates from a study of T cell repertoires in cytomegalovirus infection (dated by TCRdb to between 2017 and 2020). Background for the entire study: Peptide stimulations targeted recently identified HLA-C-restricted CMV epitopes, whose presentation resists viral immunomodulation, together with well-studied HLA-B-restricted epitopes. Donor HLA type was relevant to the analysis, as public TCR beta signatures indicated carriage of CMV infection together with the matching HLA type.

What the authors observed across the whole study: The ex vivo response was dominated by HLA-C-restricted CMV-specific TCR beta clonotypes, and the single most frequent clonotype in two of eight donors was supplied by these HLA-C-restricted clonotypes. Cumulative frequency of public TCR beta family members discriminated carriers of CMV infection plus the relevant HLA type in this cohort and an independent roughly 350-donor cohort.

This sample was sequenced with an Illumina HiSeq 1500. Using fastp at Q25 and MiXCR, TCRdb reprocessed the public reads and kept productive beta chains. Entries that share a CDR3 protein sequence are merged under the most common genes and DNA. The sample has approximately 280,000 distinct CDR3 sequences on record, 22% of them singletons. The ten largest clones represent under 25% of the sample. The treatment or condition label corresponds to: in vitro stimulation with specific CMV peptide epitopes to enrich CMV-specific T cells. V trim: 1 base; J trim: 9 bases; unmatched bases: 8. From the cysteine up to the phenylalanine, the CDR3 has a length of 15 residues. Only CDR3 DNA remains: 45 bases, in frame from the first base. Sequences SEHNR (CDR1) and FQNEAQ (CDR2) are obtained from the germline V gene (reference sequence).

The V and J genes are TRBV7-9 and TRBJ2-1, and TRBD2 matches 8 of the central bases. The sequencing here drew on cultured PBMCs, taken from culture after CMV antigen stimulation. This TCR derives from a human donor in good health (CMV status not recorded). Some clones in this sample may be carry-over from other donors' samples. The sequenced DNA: TGTGCCAGCAGCTTAGGCACTAGCGGTTTGATTGAGCAGTTCTTC. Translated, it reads CASSLGTSGLIEQFF. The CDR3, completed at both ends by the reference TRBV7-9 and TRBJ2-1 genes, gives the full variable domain DTGVSQNPRHKITKRGQNVTFRCDPISEHNRLYWYRQTLGQGPEFLTYFQNEAQLEKSRLLSDRFSAERPKGSFSTLEIQRTEQGDSAMYLCASSLGTSGLIEQFFGPGTRLTVL.